Following are 4 T cell receptor beta chains from one sample sequenced in a study of shared clonotypes between healthy human individuals. Profiled with immunoSEQ multiplex PCR; TCRdb holds only in-frame clones, not every one. The sample contains just over 2,000,000 clones, about 94% of which appear only once. As defined, naive CD8 cells were CD45RO-negative and positively selected for CCR7, with terminally differentiated effector memory CD45RA+ cells excluded. The source material was naive CD8+ T cells sorted from blood. These receptors were taken from a man younger than 35 in good health.

The V gene is TRBV27, the J gene TRBJ1-6; no definite D call. Trimming shortened V by 3 bases and J by 0 bases, and 3 bases separated the two germline ends. The CDR3 has 14 residues. Germline V CDR1 and CDR2: MNHEY, SMNVEV (reference sequence). In DNA form, the CDR3 reads TGTGCCAGCAGTTTGGACTCCTATAATTCACCCCTCCACTTT. It yields the protein CASSLDSYNSPLHF.

The gene calls are TRBV5-6 and TRBJ2-7; D perhaps matches TRBD1 (5 bases). The CDR3 spans 16 residues. Germline CDR1 reads SGHDT; CDR2 reads YYEEEE. Trimming stripped 4 bases from V and 2 bases from J, with 19 bases between. The DNA for the CDR3 is TGTGCCAGCAGCCCAACTGATGGGGCCGTAGCCTACGAGCAGTACTTC. Translating it yields CASSPTDGAVAYEQYF.

The V call is TRBV2, the J call TRBJ2-3; 15 bases align to TRBD2. The CDR3 has 16 amino acids. V was clipped by 4 bases and J by 6 bases; unmatched bases: 5. Germline CDR1 and CDR2: SNHLY and FYNNEI. The CDR3 DNA is TGTGCCAGCAGTGGGACTAGCGGGGGGGGAGTGGATACGCAGTATTTT. It yields the protein CASSGTSGGGVDTQYF.

The rearrangement uses TRBV28 and TRBJ1-6; 11 nucleotides match TRBD1. V was clipped by 5 bases and J by 7 bases; unmatched bases: 10. This CDR3 region has 17 residues. The germline V gene has CDR1 MDHEN and CDR2 SYDVKM. Here the CDR3 DNA reads TGTGCCAGCAGTCCCTGGACAGGGGGCTACGCGAATTCACCCCTCCACTTT. Its translation is CASSPWTGGYANSPLHF.